This TCR beta chain was identified during a study of identical twins. General study results and limits: Rather than following the same donors, the conclusions depended on cross-sectional statistical analysis. It was out-of-frame TCR alpha sharing in monozygotic twins that models underestimated.

CDR1 is SGHTA and CDR2 is FQGNSA in the germline V gene. V lost 4 bases, J lost 7 bases, and 10 bases lay in between. There are 13 residues in the CDR3. TCRdb analysed the 5' RACE reads with MiXCR anew, one entry per CDR3 protein. The data hold hundreds of thousands of distinct CDR3 sequences, with about 18% observed a single time. There are many counts of this clonotype. Its matching antigen is unknown. The same sample was also studied in work on T cells expressing NK-cell markers.

Sequenced input: PBMCs. The chain combines TRBV7-2 with TRBJ2-2; D is ambiguous. The origin of this receptor is a woman aged 18 to 35 in good health. CDR3 amino acids: CASSSGRRGELFF. CDR3 bases: TGTGCCAGCAGCTCGGGTAGGCGCGGGGAGCTGTTTTTT. Drawing the rest from reference TRBV7-2 and TRBJ2-2, the complete variable domain is GAGVSQSPSNKVTEKGKDVELRCDPISGHTALYWYRQSLGQGLEFLIYFQGNSAPDKSGLPSDRFSAERTGGSVSTLTIQRTQQEDSAVYLCASSSGRRGELFFGEGSRLTVL.